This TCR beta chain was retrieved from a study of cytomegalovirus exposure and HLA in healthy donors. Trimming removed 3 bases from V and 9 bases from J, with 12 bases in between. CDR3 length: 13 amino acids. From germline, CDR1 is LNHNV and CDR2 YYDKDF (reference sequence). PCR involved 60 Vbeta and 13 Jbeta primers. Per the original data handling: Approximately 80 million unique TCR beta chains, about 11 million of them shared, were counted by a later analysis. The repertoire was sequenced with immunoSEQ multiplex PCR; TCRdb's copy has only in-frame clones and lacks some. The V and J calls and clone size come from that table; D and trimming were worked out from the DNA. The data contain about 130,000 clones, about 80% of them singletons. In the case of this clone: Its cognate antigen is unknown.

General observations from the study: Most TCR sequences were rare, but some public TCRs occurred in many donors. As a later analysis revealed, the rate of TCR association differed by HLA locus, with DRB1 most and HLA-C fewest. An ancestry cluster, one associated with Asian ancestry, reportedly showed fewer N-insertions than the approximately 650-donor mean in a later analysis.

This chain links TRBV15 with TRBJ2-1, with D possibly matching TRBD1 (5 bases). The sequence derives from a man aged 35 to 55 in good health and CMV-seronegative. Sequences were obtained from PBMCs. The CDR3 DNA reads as TGTGCCACCAGCAGTAGTAGGGGTGCTGAGCAGTTCTTC. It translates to CATSSSRGAEQFF.